The 22 T cell receptor beta chains below come from one sample, sequenced in a study of cytomegalovirus exposure and HLA in healthy donors. Clones were read by immunoSEQ multiplex PCR, and TCRdb kept only the in-frame ones, dropping some. Of 65,000 to 95,000 clones in the sample, more than 85% were seen once. Sequences were obtained from PBMCs. The receptors stem from a woman aged 25 to 39 in good health and CMV-seronegative.

J is TRBJ1-3 and V is TRBV5-6, with D tentatively TRBD1 (6 bases). Germline V gives CDR1 SGHDT, CDR2 YYEEEE. V was trimmed by 1 base and J by 0 bases, leaving 14 bases between them. The CDR3 consists of 17 residues. The CDR3: CASSLFQTGRSGNTIYF. CDR3 coding DNA: TGTGCCAGCAGCTTGTTTCAGACAGGACGCTCTGGAAACACCATATATTTT.

This clone has only one observation. The chain couples TRBV28 to TRBJ1-2, with unresolved D. Germline CDR1 is MDHEN and CDR2 is SYDVKM. V was cut by 3 bases and J by 2 bases, with 13 bases left in between. The CDR3 length is 15 residues. CDR3 DNA sequence: TGTGCCAGCAGTTTGTCGGTAAAGTCCAACTATGGCTACACCTTC. Residues: CASSLSVKSNYGYTF.

Only one count was recorded for this clone. The chain links TRBV10-1 to TRBJ2-7, with TRBD2 as a possible D gene (6 bases). CDR1 and CDR2 (germline): WNHNN, SYGVQD (reference sequence). Trimming pared 6 bases from V and 9 bases from J, leaving 15 bases between. There are 12 residues in the CDR3. The CDR3 spells CASRDPGGRQYF. CDR3 DNA sequence: TGCGCCAGCAGGGATCCCGGGGGACGGCAGTACTTC.

The chain carries TRBV7-2 and TRBJ2-2; 7 nucleotides line up with TRBD2. Unmatched junction bases numbered 4, after V lost 2 bases and J lost 1 base. The germline CDR1 and CDR2 sequences are SGHTA and FQGNSA. The CDR3 spans 16 residues. CDR3 protein: CASSLNGRRNTGELFF. CDR3 sequence (DNA): TGTGCCAGCAGCTTAAACGGGAGGCGGAACACCGGGGAGCTGTTTTTT.

The rearrangement links TRBV7-2 to TRBJ2-5, with D unresolved. Matching the DNA end better, TRBJ2-7 makes the J call doubtful. CDR1 is SGHTA, CDR2 FQGNSA, per germline. This CDR3 spans 12 amino acids. The CDR3 DNA is TGTGCCAGCAGCCGAGAGCTCTACGAGCAGTACTTC. Translating it yields CASSRELYEQYF.

The chain links TRBV19 to TRBJ2-2; D gene uncertain. CDR3 length equals 14 residues. The V and J ends lost 1 base and 5 bases respectively, with 8 bases between them. Germline V gives CDR1 LNHDA, CDR2 SQIVND (reference sequence). DNA of the CDR3: TGTGCCAGTAGTATAGGCGGCGGAACCGGGGAGCTGTTTTTT. As protein: CASSIGGGTGELFF.

The V call is TRBV9, the J call TRBJ2-1; D remains ambiguous. V gave up 0 bases and J gave up 5 bases, with 6 bases separating them. Germline CDR1 is SGDLS and CDR2 is YYNGEE. The CDR3 is made up of 13 amino acids. CDR3 region: CASSVDPDNEQFF. The CDR3 DNA reads as TGTGCCAGCAGCGTAGACCCGGACAATGAGCAGTTCTTC.

V usage is TRBV28 and J usage is TRBJ2-7; weak D call: TRBD1 (6 bases). Germline V gives CDR1 MDHEN, CDR2 SYDVKM. V shed 6 bases and J shed 3 bases, with 18 bases lying between them. CDR3 length: 15 amino acids. The CDR3 DNA is TGTGCCAGCAGACCTACAGGGAAGGCTCTCTACGAGCAGTACTTC. Translating it yields CASRPTGKALYEQYF.

CDR3 amino acids: CASSFTGLGETQYF. DNA for the CDR3: TGTGCCAGCAGTTTCACCGGACTAGGGGAGACCCAGTACTTC. This chain connects TRBV6-5 to TRBJ2-5; 7 nucleotides agree with TRBD2. The V gene end was trimmed by 4 bases and the J gene end by 5 bases; junction bases not matched to a gene: 7. Germline assignment: CDR1 MNHEY and CDR2 SVGAGI. The CDR3 is made up of 14 amino acids.

The rearrangement joins TRBV4-1 to TRBJ1-1, with D uncertain. V was pared by 1 base and J by 4 bases, with 13 bases between. Germline loops: CDR1 MGHRA, CDR2 YSYEKL. The CDR3 consists of 15 residues. The CDR3 bases are TGCGCCAGCAGCCAAGCCCCCATAGCAAGCACTGAAGCTTTCTTT. Its protein is CASSQAPIASTEAFF.

The J gene is TRBJ1-5, the V gene TRBV28; TRBD1 might be the D (6 bases). With 5 bases removed from V and 3 bases from J, the gap between germline ends came to 14 bases. The CDR3 has 15 residues. Germline lookup yields CDR1 MDHEN and CDR2 SYDVKM. CDR3 in amino acids: CASSPQTGYNQPQHF. CDR3 coding DNA: TGTGCCAGCAGTCCTCAAACAGGGTACAATCAGCCCCAGCATTTT. The full variable domain, with the rest looked up from reference TRBV28 and TRBJ1-5, is DVKVTQSSRYLVKRTGEKVFLECVQDMDHENMFWYRQDPGLGLRLIYFSYDVKMKEKGDIPEGYSVSREKKERFSLILESASTNQTSMYLCASSPQTGYNQPQHFGDGTRLSIL.

The V and J genes are TRBV30 and TRBJ2-7; TRBD2 is a possible D gene (5 bases). The CDR3 extends over 13 amino acids. Germline CDR1 GTSNPN, CDR2 SVGIG (reference sequence). The V and J ends lost 8 bases and 8 bases respectively, with 22 bases between them. CDR3 protein: CAGTAGWPVKQYF. The CDR3 DNA reads TGTGCCGGAACCGCGGGCTGGCCCGTTAAGCAGTACTTC.

The J gene is TRBJ1-1, the V gene TRBV5-1, with 7 bases matching TRBD1. Per germline, CDR1 SGHRS and CDR2 YFSETQ. V trimming: 0 bases; J trimming: 11 bases; junction bases outside the gene matches: 28. CDR3 length: 20 residues. CDR3 nucleotide sequence: TGCGCCAGCAGCTTGGAGGGTCCGACAGGTCGAACAGGGGAAATACGGGAGGCTTTCTTT. It specifies CASSLEGPTGRTGEIREAFF.

This chain joins TRBV6-5 and TRBJ1-1; D perhaps matches TRBD1 (6 bases). In germline, CDR1 is MNHEY, CDR2 SVGAGI. The V end was cut by 6 bases, the J end by 0 bases, with 11 bases between. This CDR3 has 14 residues. The CDR3 spells CASSPDSLNTEAFF. The CDR3 DNA is TGTGCCAGCAGCCCGGACAGCTTGAACACTGAAGCTTTCTTT.

This chain uses TRBV10-3 with TRBJ2-7; 8 positions agree with TRBD1. Unmatched junction bases numbered 14, after V lost 3 bases and J lost 4 bases. CDR3 length: 17 amino acids. CDR1 and CDR2 from the germline V gene are ENHRY and SYGVKD. The CDR3 DNA reads TGTGCCATCAGTGACCCCCCGGGGACAGGTAAACCTTACGAGCAGTACTTC. Its protein product is CAISDPPGTGKPYEQYF.

V is TRBV6-1 and J is TRBJ1-2; D is undetermined. Between the trimmed V and J ends, which lost 3 bases and 3 bases, there was a span of 8 bases. The CDR3 covers 13 residues. In germline, CDR1 is MNHNS, CDR2 SASEGT. The CDR3 spells CASSDNVHYGYTF. CDR3 nucleotides: TGTGCCAGCAGTGATAATGTCCACTATGGCTACACCTTC.

The rearrangement links TRBV6-1 to TRBJ1-6, with 8 bases aligning to TRBD1. The CDR3 runs 14 residues. Trimming at V came to 6 bases and at J to 9 bases, leaving 7 bases not matched to a gene. The germline V gene encodes CDR1 MNHNS and CDR2 SASEGT. The CDR3: CASRGDRTGSPLHF. In DNA form, the CDR3 reads TGTGCCAGCAGAGGGGACAGGACGGGTTCACCCCTCCACTTT.

The rearrangement joins TRBV4-1 to TRBJ1-5, with TRBD1 identical over 8 bases. CDR3 length: 16 residues. Germline values: CDR1 MGHRA, CDR2 YSYEKL. Unmatched junction bases numbered 8, after V lost 1 base and J lost 6 bases. The CDR3, as DNA: TGCGCCAGCAGCCAAGGTAATTCAGGGGGCACTCAGCCCCAGCATTTT. Encoded protein: CASSQGNSGGTQPQHF.

The genes are TRBV18 and TRBJ2-7, with 7 bases fitting TRBD1. V gave up 0 bases and J gave up 3 bases; unmatched junction bases: 5. Germline loops: CDR1 KGHSH, CDR2 LQKENI. The CDR3 runs to 15 residues. The CDR3 here is CASSPPDRRNYEQYF. The CDR3 nucleotides read TGTGCCAGCTCACCACCGGACAGGAGAAACTACGAGCAGTACTTC.

This rearrangement joins TRBV19 to TRBJ1-2; possibly TRBD1 for D (6 bases). Trimming took 7 bases from V and 4 from J, leaving 10 bases between them. The CDR3 consists of 12 residues. CDR1 LNHDA and CDR2 SQIVND come from the germline V gene (reference sequence). The DNA for the CDR3 is TGTGCCAGTAAAGGACAGATCTATGGCTACACCTTC. Amino acid sequence: CASKGQIYGYTF.

The V and J genes are TRBV30 and TRBJ1-3; no clear D. The ends were cut back, 8 bases at V and 0 bases at J, with 11 bases in the middle. The CDR3 runs to 13 residues. Germline assignment: CDR1 GTSNPN and CDR2 SVGIG (reference sequence). CDR3 protein: CARGGYSGNTIYF. As DNA, the CDR3 is TGTGCCCGGGGTGGCTACTCTGGAAACACCATATATTTT.

The chain employs TRBV18 and TRBJ2-1; D call uncertain. Germline V gene lookup returns CDR1 KGHSH and CDR2 LQKENI. The CDR3 is 12 amino acids. V was trimmed by 0 bases and J by 9 bases, leaving 6 bases between them. CDR3 coding DNA: TGTGCCAGCTCACCACCCTACCGTGAGCAGTTCTTC. Translated: CASSPPYREQFF.